This T cell receptor beta chain was found in a study of shared clonotypes between healthy human individuals. Some clones are missing from TCRdb's copy, which holds only in-frame ones; the method was immunoSEQ multiplex PCR. Of about 1.5 million clones detected, 95% to 99% appear once; the ten largest clones hold approximately 0.44%. Sequencing was carried out using naive CD4+ T cells sorted from blood. Indicated subset: CD45RA+ positively selected. The receptor comes from a man aged 30 to 39 in good health.

The CDR3 loop is CASSMDTGVGETQYF. CDR3 nucleotides: TGCGCCAGCAGTATGGATACGGGAGTTGGAGAGACCCAGTACTTC. This chain uses TRBV10-2 with TRBJ2-5; a possible D gene is TRBD2 (6 bases). CDR1 is WSHSY and CDR2 is SAAADI in the germline V gene. V was trimmed by 5 bases and J by 4 bases, leaving 17 bases between them. The CDR3 extends over 15 amino acids.